The entry below describes one T cell receptor (beta chain). Per the original methods: Quantification of nucleated cells was approximated via reference gene primer amplification. Clones were read by immunoSEQ multiplex PCR, and TCRdb kept only the in-frame ones, dropping some. That table gives V, J and clone size, and the DNA gave D and trimming. The table shows some 260,000 clones, with approximately 86% occurring only once. These data are taken from a study of blood T cell repertoires in COVID-19. Deletions cut 5 bases from V and 8 bases from J, with 25 bases between. Germline V gene sequence: CDR1 SGDLS, CDR2 YYNGEE. The CDR3 runs 17 residues.

The genes are TRBV9 and TRBJ2-2; D is undetermined. This clonotype was sampled from a man older than 75 with acute or convalescent COVID-19. The sequencing input was peripheral blood. In nucleotides, the CDR3 is TGTGCCAGCAGTGTACGATCAGGCTTCGCCCCCCTAGGGGAGCTGTTTTTT. Translating gives CASSVRSGFAPLGELFF.